There are a few counts of the clone carrying this TCR beta chain. Its target is not known. This table comes from immunoSEQ multiplex PCR, and its TCRdb copy is limited to in-frame clones, with some not included. The table lists about 400,000 clones, roughly 90% of them singletons. The record originates from a study of Ad26.COV2.S vaccination and SARS-CoV-2 variants. Study at large: It was the COV1001 Ad26.COV2.S trial arm that included the donor.

Treatment of the sample: approximately 18 received Ad26.COV2.S at low or high dose, single or two shots; 5 received placebo; per-sample allocation not given. Samples came from day 63 after the first vaccine or placebo injection. Based in Boston, the donor was an adult of 18-55 years. The study's findings and limits: TCR breadth and depth estimates may have understated total T cell responses. After vaccination, substantial breadth of spike-specific CD8+ and CD4+ responses was reported.

The source of this sequence is a person between 18 and 65 years old who received the Ad26.COV2.S COVID-19 vaccine or a placebo. This sample comprised peripheral blood, obtained in a trial of Ad26.COV2.S vaccine versus placebo.

CDR3 loop: CASSLDSPGNTIYF. The CDR3 bases are TGTGCCAGCAGCTTAGACAGTCCTGGAAACACCATATATTTT. This chain joins TRBV7-6 and TRBJ1-3; unclear D gene. Germline-derived CDR1 and CDR2 are SGHVS and FNYEAQ. V was pared by 1 base and J by 2 bases, with 6 bases between. The CDR3 runs to 14 residues.